Following are 23 T cell receptor beta chains from one sample sequenced in a study of CD8+ T cells in alopecia areata. Isolated RNA was reverse transcribed into cDNA used as the sequencing template. The protocol was immunoSEQ multiplex PCR, while the TCRdb copy is restricted to in-frame clones and leaves out a portion. The repertoire holds approximately 58,000 clones, roughly 45% seen once, with 51% in the top ten. The source material was NKG2D-low CD8+ T cells sorted from blood. These receptors originate from a human donor with alopecia areata.

The rearrangement links TRBV19 to TRBJ1-1; D gene unclear. The CDR3 loop spans 14 amino acids. In germline, CDR1 is LNHDA, CDR2 SQIVND (reference sequence). V lost 3 bases, J lost 8 bases, and 16 bases lay in between. DNA of the CDR3: TGTGCCAGTAGTATCCGCGGACCTTCGAGCGAAGCTTTCTTT. It is translated as CASSIRGPSSEAFF.

The chain couples TRBV9 to TRBJ1-1; tentative D call: TRBD1 (5 bases). The V gene lost 3 bases and the J gene lost 3 bases, with 15 bases spanning the gap. The CDR3 runs 15 residues. The germline gives CDR1 SGDLS, CDR2 YYNGEE. The CDR3 here is CASSDGGGVDTEAFF. The CDR3 DNA follows: TGTGCCAGCAGCGACGGGGGAGGGGTGGACACTGAAGCTTTCTTT. Using reference TRBV9 and TRBJ1-1 for the parts outside the CDR3, the full variable domain is DSGVTQTPKHLITATGQRVTLRCSPRSGDLSVYWYQQSLDQGLQFLIQYYNGEERAKGNILERFSAQQFPDLHSELNLSSLELGDSALYFCASSDGGGVDTEAFFGQGTRLTVV.

This clone was seen more than once but under ten times. The chain links TRBV2 to TRBJ2-3; D remains unclear. CDR1 and CDR2 from the germline V gene are SNHLY and FYNNEI. The length of the CDR3 is 11 residues. Trimming removed 7 bases from V and 6 bases from J, with 8 bases in between. CDR3 coding DNA: TGTGCCAGCATCATGGCGGATACGCAGTATTTT. Translating it yields CASIMADTQYF.

V usage is TRBV4-2 and J usage is TRBJ2-1; a possible D gene is TRBD2 (6 bases). The ends were cut back, 0 bases at V and 3 bases at J, with 15 bases in the middle. From germline, CDR1 is LGHNA and CDR2 YNFKEQ. The CDR3 loop spans 17 amino acids. For the CDR3, the DNA is TGTGCCAGCAGCCAAGAAGACGCGGGACGGTTCTACAATGAGCAGTTCTTC. As protein: CASSQEDAGRFYNEQFF.

This clone showed up just a few times. The chain joins TRBV7-9 to TRBJ2-1; 13 bases align to TRBD2. The CDR3 covers 17 residues. CDR1 SEHNR and CDR2 FQNEAQ come from the germline V gene (reference sequence). The trim removed 2 bases at V and 5 bases at J, leaving 6 bases unmatched. The CDR3 sequence: CASSLTRGLAGNNEQFF. CDR3 nucleotides: TGTGCCAGCAGCTTAACTCGGGGACTAGCGGGAAACAATGAGCAGTTCTTC.

This clone has only a few counts. The J gene is TRBJ2-3, the V gene TRBV13, with 8 bases that match TRBD1. CDR1 and CDR2 from the germline V gene are PRHDT and FYEKMQ (reference sequence). Trimming took 2 bases from V and 5 from J; bases not matched to a gene: 3. This CDR3 comprises 14 residues. CDR3 coding DNA: TGTGCCAGCAGCTTAAACAGGGGGAAAGATACGCAGTATTTT. It translates to CASSLNRGKDTQYF.

This clone was counted only a few times. The chain links TRBV29-1 to TRBJ2-1, with TRBD1 matching 8 bases. The CDR3 covers 15 residues. CDR1 is SQVTM, CDR2 ANQGSEA, per germline. V lost 0 bases to trimming and J lost 9 bases; unmatched junction nucleotides: 10. CDR3 sequence (DNA): TGCAGCGTTGAAGATGGGAACAGGGGGAATGTTGAGCAGTTCTTC. It encodes CSVEDGNRGNVEQFF.

This chain connects TRBV29-1 to TRBJ2-3, with 8 bases lining up with TRBD2. The trim removed 1 base at V and 3 bases at J, leaving 6 bases unmatched. This CDR3 has 15 amino acids. Looked up from germline, CDR1 is SQVTM and CDR2 is ANQGSEA. The CDR3 loop is CSVEGDPGGTDTQYF. CDR3 sequence (DNA): TGCAGCGTTGAAGGGGATCCGGGGGGGACAGATACGCAGTATTTT.

This chain links TRBV14 with TRBJ2-7; 7 bases map to TRBD2. V was clipped by 4 bases and J by 2 bases; unmatched bases: 8. This CDR3 contains 15 residues. Looked up from germline, CDR1 is SGHDN and CDR2 is FVKESK. CDR3 residues: CASSPYSSGTYEQYF. The CDR3 DNA is TGTGCCAGCAGCCCGTACTCTAGCGGAACCTACGAGCAGTACTTC.

This clone turned up a few times. The chain has TRBV29-1 and TRBJ2-3; no firm D call. Per germline, CDR1 SQVTM and CDR2 ANQGSEA. The ends were cut back, 5 bases at V and 3 bases at J, with 3 bases in the middle. This CDR3 comprises 10 residues. This CDR3 is CSVLTDTQYF. The CDR3 DNA reads as TGCAGCGTTCTTACAGATACGCAGTATTTT.

The chain recombines TRBV27 with TRBJ1-2; TRBD1 matches at 8 bases. This CDR3 contains 15 residues. V was clipped by 7 bases and J by 8 bases; unmatched bases: 15. Per the germline V gene, CDR1 is MNHEY and CDR2 is SMNVEV (reference sequence). This CDR3 is CASNPGLGQGSGYTF. CDR3 in DNA: TGTGCCAGCAACCCAGGGTTAGGACAGGGATCCGGCTACACCTTC.

This clone has more than one count but fewer than ten. V is TRBV2 and J is TRBJ2-7, with TRBD1 matching 8 bases. CDR1 and CDR2 from the germline V gene are SNHLY and FYNNEI. The CDR3 loop spans 12 amino acids. V lost 8 bases and J lost 4; bases outside the gene matches: 4. The CDR3 bases are TGTGCCAGCCTGACAGGGGTATACGAGCAGTACTTC. The encoded protein is CASLTGVYEQYF.

This clone was observed a handful of times. The V gene is TRBV4-3, the J gene TRBJ2-7; 10 bases line up with TRBD2. J was trimmed by 7 bases and V by 0 bases; bases with no gene match: 9. This CDR3 has 16 residues. CDR1 is LGHNA, CDR2 YSLEER, per germline. CDR3: CASSQDRTSGSREQYF. CDR3 bases: TGCGCCAGCAGCCAAGACAGGACTAGCGGCAGTCGGGAGCAGTACTTC.

V and J are TRBV29-1 and TRBJ2-6; 12 bases map to TRBD1. With 7 bases clipped from V and 2 bases from J, the junction kept 15 bases outside the gene matches. CDR3 size: 19 residues. The germline CDR1 and CDR2 sequences are SQVTM and ANQGSEA. CDR3 bases: TGCAGCGCTTATCTTACACCGGGACAGGGGGCGCCTGGGGCCAACGTCCTGACTTTC. Amino acids: CSAYLTPGQGAPGANVLTF.

This chain joins TRBV7-9 and TRBJ2-5; D is uncertain. From germline, CDR1 is SEHNR and CDR2 FQNEAQ (reference sequence). The CDR3 loop spans 12 amino acids. V lost 0 bases to trimming and J lost 4 bases, with 3 bases between them. The CDR3 spells CASSLAAETQYF. The CDR3 region has the DNA TGTGCCAGCAGCTTAGCCGCAGAGACCCAGTACTTC.

On this clone itself: Other DNA sequences in this specimen translate into the identical CDR3. The V gene is TRBV29-1, the J gene TRBJ2-7; 13 bases are shared with TRBD2. V lost 7 bases to trimming and J lost 0 bases; unmatched junction nucleotides: 15. Germline V gives CDR1 SQVTM, CDR2 ANQGSEA. This CDR3 is 18 amino acids long. The CDR3 here is CSALFLLAGGISSYEQYF. The CDR3 DNA reads as TGCAGCGCATTATTTCTACTAGCGGGGGGGATCAGCTCCTACGAGCAGTACTTC.

The chain couples TRBV25-1 to TRBJ2-7; perhaps TRBD2 as D (5 bases). This CDR3 has 17 residues. V shed 4 bases and J shed 0 bases, with 19 bases lying between them. CDR1 is MGHDK and CDR2 is SYGVNS in the germline V gene. The CDR3 is CASSGVLLGSSSYEQYF. The CDR3 coding sequence is TGTGCCAGCAGTGGGGTCCTCCTTGGGAGTAGCTCCTACGAGCAGTACTTC.

This chain joins TRBV29-1 and TRBJ2-7; D is ambiguous. Germline CDR1 and CDR2: SQVTM and ANQGSEA. The CDR3 extends over 15 amino acids. V was trimmed by 6 bases and J by 4 bases, leaving 22 bases between them. In DNA form, the CDR3 reads TGCAGCGTAAGGGATCCGAGGACCTCTTCTTACGAGCAGTACTTC. Translated: CSVRDPRTSSYEQYF.

The V and J genes are TRBV27 and TRBJ2-1; TRBD1 matches 8 bases. The trim removed 6 bases at V and 3 bases at J, leaving 1 base unmatched. CDR1 is MNHEY, CDR2 SMNVEV, per germline (reference sequence). There are 13 residues in the CDR3. The CDR3 is CASRQGGYNEQFF. The CDR3 bases are TGTGCCAGCAGACAGGGGGGCTACAATGAGCAGTTCTTC.

This clone appeared a few times. The chain is built from TRBV5-1 and TRBJ2-5, with TRBD2 matching 7 bases. Germline values: CDR1 SGHRS, CDR2 YFSETQ. CDR3 length: 13 amino acids. V lost 6 bases, J lost 5 bases, and 7 bases stayed unmatched. As DNA, the CDR3 is TGCGCCAGCACCTCGACTAGCACCGAGACCCAGTACTTC. This gives the protein CASTSTSTETQYF.

This sequence joins TRBV27 and TRBJ2-7; 9 bases fit TRBD1. CDR1 and CDR2 from the germline V gene are MNHEY and SMNVEV (reference sequence). The CDR3 runs 15 residues. V lost 10 bases, J lost 2 bases, and 12 bases stayed unmatched. CDR3 protein: CATHPDRGSTYEQYF. The CDR3 DNA is TGTGCCACCCACCCTGACAGGGGGTCCACCTACGAGCAGTACTTC.

The chain is built from TRBV5-1 and TRBJ1-2; the D is unclear. CDR1 and CDR2 (germline): SGHRS, YFSETQ. Trimming left V 3 bases short and J 8 bases short, with 17 bases between. The CDR3 loop spans 14 amino acids. The CDR3 is CASSSEAGPVGYTF. The CDR3 DNA reads as TGCGCCAGCAGCTCCGAGGCGGGCCCCGTAGGCTACACCTTC.

CDR3 sequence reads: CASSPASSYEQYF. The CDR3 bases are TGTGCCAGCAGCCCCGCGAGCTCCTACGAGCAGTACTTC. The genes are TRBV9 and TRBJ2-7; no clear D gene. The CDR3 runs 13 residues. V was cut by 4 bases and J by 0 bases, with 8 bases left in between. Germline CDR1 reads SGDLS; CDR2 reads YYNGEE.